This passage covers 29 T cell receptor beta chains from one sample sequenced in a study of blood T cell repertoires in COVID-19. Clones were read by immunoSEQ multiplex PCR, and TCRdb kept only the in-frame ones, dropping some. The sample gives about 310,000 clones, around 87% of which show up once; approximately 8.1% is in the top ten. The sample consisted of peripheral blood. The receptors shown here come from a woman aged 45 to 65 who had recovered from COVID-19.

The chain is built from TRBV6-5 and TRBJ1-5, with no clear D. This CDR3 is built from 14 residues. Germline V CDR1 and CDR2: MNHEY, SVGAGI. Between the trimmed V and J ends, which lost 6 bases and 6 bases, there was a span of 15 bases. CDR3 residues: CASSRNLGGQPQHF. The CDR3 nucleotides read TGTGCCAGCAGCCGAAACCTTGGCGGTCAGCCCCAGCATTTT.

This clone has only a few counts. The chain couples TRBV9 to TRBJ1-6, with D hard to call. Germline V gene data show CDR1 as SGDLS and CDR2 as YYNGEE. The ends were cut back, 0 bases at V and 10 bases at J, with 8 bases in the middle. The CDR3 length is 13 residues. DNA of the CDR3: TGTGCCAGCAGCGTAGGAGGGTGGTCACCCCTCCACTTT. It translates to CASSVGGWSPLHF.

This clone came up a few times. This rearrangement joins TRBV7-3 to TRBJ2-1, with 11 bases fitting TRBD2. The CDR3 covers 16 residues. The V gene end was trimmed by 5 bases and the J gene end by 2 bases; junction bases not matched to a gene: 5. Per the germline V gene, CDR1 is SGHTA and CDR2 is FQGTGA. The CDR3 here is CASSDIAGGPYNEQFF. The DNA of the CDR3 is TGTGCCAGCAGCGATATAGCGGGAGGGCCCTACAATGAGCAGTTCTTC.

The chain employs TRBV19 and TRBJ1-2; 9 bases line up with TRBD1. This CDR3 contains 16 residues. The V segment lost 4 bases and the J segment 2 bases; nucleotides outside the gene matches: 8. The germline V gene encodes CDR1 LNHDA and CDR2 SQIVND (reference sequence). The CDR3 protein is CASSNAWTGVNYGYTF. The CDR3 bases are TGTGCCAGTAGTAACGCCTGGACAGGGGTGAACTATGGCTACACCTTC.

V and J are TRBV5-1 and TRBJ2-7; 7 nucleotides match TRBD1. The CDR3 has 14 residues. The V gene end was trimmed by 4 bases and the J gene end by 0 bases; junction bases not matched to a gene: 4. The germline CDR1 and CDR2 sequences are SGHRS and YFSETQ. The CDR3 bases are TGCGCCAGCAGCCCGACAGGGAGCTCCTACGAGCAGTACTTC. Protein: CASSPTGSSYEQYF.

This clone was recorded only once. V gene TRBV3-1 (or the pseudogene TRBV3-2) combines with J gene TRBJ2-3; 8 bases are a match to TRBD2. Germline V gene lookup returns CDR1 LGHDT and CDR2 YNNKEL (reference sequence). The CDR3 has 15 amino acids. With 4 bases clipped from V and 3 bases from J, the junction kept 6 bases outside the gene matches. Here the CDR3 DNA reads TGTGCCAGCAGCCGAAGCGGGAGTAGGACAGATACGCAGTATTTT. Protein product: CASSRSGSRTDTQYF.

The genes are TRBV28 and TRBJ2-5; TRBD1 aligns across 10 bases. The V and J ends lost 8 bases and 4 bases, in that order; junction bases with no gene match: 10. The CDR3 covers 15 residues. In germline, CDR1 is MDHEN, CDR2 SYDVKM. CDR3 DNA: TGTGCCAGCGGACTCCCGACAGGGGGCGCAGAGACCCAGTACTTC. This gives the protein CASGLPTGGAETQYF.

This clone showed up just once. The CDR3 coding sequence is TGCGCCAGCAGCTTCAACTACCTCACAGATACGCAGTATTTT. It specifies CASSFNYLTDTQYF. V and J are TRBV5-1 and TRBJ2-3; D uncertain. V shed 2 bases and J shed 2 bases, with 9 bases lying between them. Per germline, CDR1 SGHRS and CDR2 YFSETQ. The CDR3 consists of 14 residues.

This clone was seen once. CDR3 sequence: CASSWAVGTGELFF. The CDR3 DNA reads as TGTGCCAGCAGTTGGGCCGTGGGCACCGGGGAGCTGTTTTTT. The V gene is TRBV27, the J gene TRBJ2-2; D is undetermined. The CDR3 runs 14 residues. Trimming shortened V by 4 bases and J by 4 bases, and 10 bases separated the two germline ends. CDR1 is MNHEY and CDR2 is SMNVEV in the germline V gene (reference sequence).

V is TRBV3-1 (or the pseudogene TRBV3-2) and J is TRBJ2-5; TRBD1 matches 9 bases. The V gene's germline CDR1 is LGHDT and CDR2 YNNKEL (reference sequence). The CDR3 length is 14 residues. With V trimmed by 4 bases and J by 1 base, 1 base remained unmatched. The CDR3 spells CASSRDRAQETQYF. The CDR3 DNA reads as TGTGCCAGCAGCCGGGACAGGGCCCAAGAGACCCAGTACTTC.

CDR3 DNA: TGTGCCAGCAGCTTAGGACAGTACTACAATGAGCAGTTCTTC. This codes for CASSLGQYYNEQFF. The genes are TRBV7-2 and TRBJ2-1, with D perhaps matching TRBD1 (5 bases). V lost 1 base and J 3 bases, leaving 7 bases between the germline ends. This CDR3 has 14 residues. Germline V gene lookup returns CDR1 SGHTA and CDR2 FQGNSA.

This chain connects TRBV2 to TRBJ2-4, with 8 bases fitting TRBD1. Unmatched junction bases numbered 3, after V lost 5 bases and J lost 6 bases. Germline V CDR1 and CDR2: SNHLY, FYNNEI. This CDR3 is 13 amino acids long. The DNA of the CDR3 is TGTGCCAGCAGTCCAGGGGGCCCAAACATTCAGTACTTC. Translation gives CASSPGGPNIQYF.

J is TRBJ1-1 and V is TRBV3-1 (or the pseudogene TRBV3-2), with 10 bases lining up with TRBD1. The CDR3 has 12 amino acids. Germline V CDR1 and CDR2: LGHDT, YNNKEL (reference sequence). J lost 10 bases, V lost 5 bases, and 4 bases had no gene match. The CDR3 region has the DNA TGTGCCAGCAGCAACCGGGACAGGGGAGCTTTCTTT. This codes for CASSNRDRGAFF.

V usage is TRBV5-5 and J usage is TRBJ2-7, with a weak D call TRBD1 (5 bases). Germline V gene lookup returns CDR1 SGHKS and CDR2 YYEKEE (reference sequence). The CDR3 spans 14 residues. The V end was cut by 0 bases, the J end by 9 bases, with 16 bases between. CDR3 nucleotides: TGTGCCAGCAGCTTGGACGGGCGCAGGGTCGGGCAGTACTTC. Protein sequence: CASSLDGRRVGQYF.

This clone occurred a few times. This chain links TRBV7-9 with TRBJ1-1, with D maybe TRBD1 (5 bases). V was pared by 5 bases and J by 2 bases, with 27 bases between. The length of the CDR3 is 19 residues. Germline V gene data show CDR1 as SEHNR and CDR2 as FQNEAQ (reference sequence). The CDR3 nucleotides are TGTGCCAGCAGCCCCTCTCTCCGAGGGGCGCTCGGGGGAAACACTGAAGCTTTCTTT. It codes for CASSPSLRGALGGNTEAFF.

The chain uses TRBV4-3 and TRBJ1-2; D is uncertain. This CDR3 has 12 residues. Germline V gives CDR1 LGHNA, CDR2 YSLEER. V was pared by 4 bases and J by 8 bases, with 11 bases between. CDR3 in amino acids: CASSRTSGGYTF. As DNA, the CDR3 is TGCGCCAGCAGCCGGACCAGCGGGGGCTACACCTTC.

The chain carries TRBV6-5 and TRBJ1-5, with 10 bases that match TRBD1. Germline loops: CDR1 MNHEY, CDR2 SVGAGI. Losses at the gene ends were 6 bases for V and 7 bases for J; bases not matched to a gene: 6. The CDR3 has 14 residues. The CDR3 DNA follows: TGTGCCAGCAGGCGACAGGGGGCGCGACAGCCCCAGCATTTT. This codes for CASRRQGARQPQHF.

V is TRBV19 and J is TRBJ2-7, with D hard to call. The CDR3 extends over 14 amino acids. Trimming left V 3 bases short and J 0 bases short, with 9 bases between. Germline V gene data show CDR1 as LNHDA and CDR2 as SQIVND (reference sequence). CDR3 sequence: CASSIGRGSYEQYF. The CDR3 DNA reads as TGTGCCAGTAGTATCGGTCGAGGCTCCTACGAGCAGTACTTC.

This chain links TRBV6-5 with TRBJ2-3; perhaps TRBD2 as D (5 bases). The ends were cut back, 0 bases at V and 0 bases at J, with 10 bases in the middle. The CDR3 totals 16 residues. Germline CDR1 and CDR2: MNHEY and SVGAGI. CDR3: CASSYSSGSSTDTQYF. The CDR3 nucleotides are TGTGCCAGCAGTTACTCGTCGGGGTCTAGCACAGATACGCAGTATTTT.

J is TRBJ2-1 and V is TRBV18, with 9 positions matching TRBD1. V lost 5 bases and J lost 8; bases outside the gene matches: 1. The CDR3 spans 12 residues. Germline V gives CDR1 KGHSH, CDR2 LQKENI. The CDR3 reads CASSGTGYEQFF. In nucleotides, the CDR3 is TGTGCCAGCTCAGGGACAGGGTATGAGCAGTTCTTC.

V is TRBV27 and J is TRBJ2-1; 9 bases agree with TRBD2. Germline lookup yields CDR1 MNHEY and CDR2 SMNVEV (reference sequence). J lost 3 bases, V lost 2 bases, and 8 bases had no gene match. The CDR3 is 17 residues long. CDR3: CASSLPSPSGVYNEQFF. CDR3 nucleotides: TGTGCCAGCAGTTTACCCTCACCTAGCGGGGTCTACAATGAGCAGTTCTTC.

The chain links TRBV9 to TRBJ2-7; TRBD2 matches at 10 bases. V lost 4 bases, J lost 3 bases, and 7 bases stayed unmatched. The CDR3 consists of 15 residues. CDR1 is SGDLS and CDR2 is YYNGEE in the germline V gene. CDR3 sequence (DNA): TGTGCCAGCAGCCCCGGGACTAGCGCCCACTACGAGCAGTACTTC. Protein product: CASSPGTSAHYEQYF.

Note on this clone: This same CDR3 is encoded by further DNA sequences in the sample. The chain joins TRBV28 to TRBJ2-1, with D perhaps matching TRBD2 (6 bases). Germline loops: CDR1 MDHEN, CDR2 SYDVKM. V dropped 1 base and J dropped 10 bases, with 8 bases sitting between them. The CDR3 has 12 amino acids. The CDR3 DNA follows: TGTGCCAGCAGTTTATCGGCGGGAGAGCAGTTCTTC. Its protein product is CASSLSAGEQFF.

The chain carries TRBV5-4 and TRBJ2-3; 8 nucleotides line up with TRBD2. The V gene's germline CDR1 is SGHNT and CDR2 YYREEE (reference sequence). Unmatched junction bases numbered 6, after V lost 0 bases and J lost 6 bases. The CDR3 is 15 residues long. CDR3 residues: CASSLDGRASDTQYF. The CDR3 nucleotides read TGTGCCAGCAGCTTGGACGGGAGGGCCTCCGATACGCAGTATTTT.

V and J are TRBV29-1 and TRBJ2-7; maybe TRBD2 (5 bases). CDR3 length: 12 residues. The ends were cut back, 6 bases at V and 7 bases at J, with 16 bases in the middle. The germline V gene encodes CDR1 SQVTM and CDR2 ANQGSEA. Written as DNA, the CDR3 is TGCAGCGTCTCAGACCGGGATAGGGAGCAGTACTTC. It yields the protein CSVSDRDREQYF.

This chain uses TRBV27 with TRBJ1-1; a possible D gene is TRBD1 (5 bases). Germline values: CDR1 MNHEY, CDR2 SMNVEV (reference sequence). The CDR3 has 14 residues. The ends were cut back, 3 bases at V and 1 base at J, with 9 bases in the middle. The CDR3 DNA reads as TGTGCCAGCAGTTTCCAGGGAGGGAACACTGAAGCTTTCTTT. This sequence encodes CASSFQGGNTEAFF.

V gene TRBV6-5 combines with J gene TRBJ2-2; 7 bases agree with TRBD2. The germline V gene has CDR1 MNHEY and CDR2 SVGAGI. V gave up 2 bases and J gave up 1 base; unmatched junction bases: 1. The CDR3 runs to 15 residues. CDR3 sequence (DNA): TGTGCCAGCAGTTACCGGACTAGGAACACCGGGGAGCTGTTTTTT. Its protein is CASSYRTRNTGELFF.

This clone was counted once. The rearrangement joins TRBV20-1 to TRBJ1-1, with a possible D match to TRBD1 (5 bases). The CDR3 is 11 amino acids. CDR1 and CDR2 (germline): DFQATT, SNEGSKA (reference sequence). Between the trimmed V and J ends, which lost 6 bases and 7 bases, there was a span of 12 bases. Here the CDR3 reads CSATRGLEAFF. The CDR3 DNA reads TGCAGTGCGACCCGGGGACTTGAAGCTTTCTTT.

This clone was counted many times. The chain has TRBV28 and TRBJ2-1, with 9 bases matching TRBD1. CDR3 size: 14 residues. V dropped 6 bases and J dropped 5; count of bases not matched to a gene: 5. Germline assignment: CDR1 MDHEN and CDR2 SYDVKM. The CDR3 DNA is TGTGCCAGCAGAGGGACAGGGAGGGACAATGAGCAGTTCTTC. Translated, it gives CASRGTGRDNEQFF.